These 9 T cell receptor beta chains came from one sample sequenced in a study of blood T cell repertoires in COVID-19. Generated by immunoSEQ multiplex PCR, the TCRdb table keeps only in-frame clones and is missing some. The data show hundreds of thousands of clones, with about four fifths seen just once and around 8.9% held by the top ten. What was sequenced was peripheral blood. Receptors were obtained from an elderly man with acute or convalescent COVID-19.

The chain couples TRBV6-5 to TRBJ2-5; the match to TRBD2 covers 11 bases. The CDR3 extends over 16 amino acids. Germline V gives CDR1 MNHEY, CDR2 SVGAGI. V gave up 2 bases and J gave up 2 bases; unmatched junction bases: 4. The CDR3 protein is CASSYPSSGGQETQYF. The CDR3 nucleotides read TGTGCCAGCAGTTACCCTTCTAGCGGGGGGCAAGAGACCCAGTACTTC.

The J gene is TRBJ2-4, the V gene TRBV21-1; TRBD1, the table's D call, was not compared with the DNA. TRBV21-1 is flagged as a pseudogene. This CDR3 contains 17 residues. Written as DNA, the CDR3 is TGTGCCAGCAAGTCCCGGGACAGGGAGGGGGCCAAAAACATTCAGTACTTC. Encoded protein: CASKSRDREGAKNIQYF.

Only one count was recorded for this clone. The chain has TRBV6-5 and TRBJ1-5, with D perhaps matching TRBD1 (5 bases). The CDR3 has 15 amino acids. The V and J ends lost 6 bases and 4 bases respectively, with 16 bases between them. Germline CDR1 reads MNHEY; CDR2 reads SVGAGI. The CDR3: CASSSSWAGNQPQHF. CDR3 DNA sequence: TGTGCCAGCAGCTCAAGTTGGGCAGGGAATCAGCCCCAGCATTTT.

This clone has only a few counts. The chain has TRBV9 and TRBJ1-1; 9 nucleotides match TRBD1. V shed 4 bases and J 0 bases; nucleotides not matched to a gene: 7. The CDR3 contains 16 residues. Germline V gives CDR1 SGDLS, CDR2 YYNGEE. CDR3 nucleotides: TGTGCCAGCAGCTCGCGGACAGGGGATATGAACACTGAAGCTTTCTTT. Residues: CASSSRTGDMNTEAFF. Full variable domain (remainder filled in from reference TRBV9 and TRBJ1-1): DSGVTQTPKHLITATGQRVTLRCSPRSGDLSVYWYQQSLDQGLQFLIQYYNGEERAKGNILERFSAQQFPDLHSELNLSSLELGDSALYFCASSSRTGDMNTEAFFGQGTRLTVV.

This clone is a singleton in its sample. This chain links TRBV28 with TRBJ1-2; 8 nucleotides agree with TRBD1. The CDR3 covers 13 residues. J lost 8 bases, V lost 2 bases, and 4 bases had no gene match. Per the germline V gene, CDR1 is MDHEN and CDR2 is SYDVKM. This chain's CDR3 is CASSLGQGEGYTF. The CDR3 DNA follows: TGTGCCAGCAGTTTAGGACAGGGCGAGGGCTACACCTTC.

The V gene is TRBV11-2, the J gene TRBJ2-7; 9 nucleotides align to TRBD1. V gave up 6 bases and J gave up 5 bases; unmatched junction bases: 5. This CDR3 region has 13 residues. The germline V gene has CDR1 SGHAT and CDR2 FQNNGV. The CDR3 DNA reads as TGTGCCAGCAGATGGACAGGGGCCCACGAGCAGTACTTC. Residues: CASRWTGAHEQYF.

This clone was seen only a few times. V is TRBV11-2 and J is TRBJ1-5, with D unclear. The CDR3 spans 13 residues. The germline V gene has CDR1 SGHAT and CDR2 FQNNGV. V was cut by 0 bases and J by 7 bases, with 7 bases left in between. CDR3 sequence reads: CASSLDQVQPQHF. The CDR3 coding sequence is TGTGCCAGCAGCTTAGATCAGGTACAGCCCCAGCATTTT.

This chain links TRBV24-1 with TRBJ2-5, with 8 bases aligning to TRBD2. V lost 4 bases and J lost 2; bases outside the gene matches: 5. Per germline, CDR1 KGHDR and CDR2 SFDVKD. The CDR3 is made up of 15 amino acids. The CDR3 protein is CATSDPSSGQETQYF. In nucleotides, the CDR3 is TGTGCCACCAGTGACCCTTCTAGCGGGCAAGAGACCCAGTACTTC.

CDR3 DNA: TGCGCCAGCAGCTCTACCCAGGGGACAGATACGCAGTATTTT. Its translation is CASSSTQGTDTQYF. The rearrangement uses TRBV5-1 and TRBJ2-3, with D perhaps matching TRBD1 (6 bases). V was cut by 3 bases and J by 3 bases, with 11 bases left in between. CDR3 size: 14 residues. The germline gives CDR1 SGHRS, CDR2 YFSETQ.